Listed here is a single T cell receptor (beta chain). This clonotype was recorded a few times. Its antigen is currently not known. No qualities accompany the bases; no much larger clone lies one base away. The data belong to a study of CD8+CD57+ T cells in acquired aplastic anemia (dated by TCRdb to the late 2010s). Looking at the study overall: A mean of 3.2 ug of DNA, ranging from roughly 0.2 to 27.4 ug, was extracted from sorted CD4+ and CD8+ cells. CD8+CD57+ expansion was defined as a frequency above the mean frequency observed in healthy subjects. Study-wide findings and limitations: Although under 35 CD8+ CDR3 sequences were shared by patients and controls, these sequences appeared highly expressed in patients and within the immunodominant clones of patients. Between patients and healthy controls, no significant difference in CD8+ Simpson's diversity was found (P=0.060).

TCR beta VDJ combination and CDR3 sequence profiling used genomic DNA as the template. TCR repertoire sequencing was run on an Illumina HiSeq 2000. Under the source paper's analysis protocol: TRBV/TRBJ rearrangement plots, CDR3 size and DJ length profiles, and Simpson's diversity index were used to evaluate the repertoires. The immunodominant clone was defined as the most abundant DNA sequence in deep sequencing data. CDR3 amino acid sequences were screened for sharing across subjects and were compared with published repertoires and the VDJdb database. Using fastp at Q25 and MiXCR, TCRdb reprocessed the public reads and kept productive beta chains. Rows with one shared CDR3 protein collapse into an entry with the most common genes and DNA. Here the V and J calls rest on TCRdb's processing, not on the authors' analysis. The sample table contains around 430,000 distinct CDR3 sequences; only one count was recorded for about a third of them. 0.75% to 0.95% of the sample is taken by the ten largest.

The patients picked for sequencing were ones in whom flow cytometry had shown an expansion of CD8+CD57+ cells. Severe acquired aplastic anemia was diagnosed in all patients according to International Study of Aplastic Anemia and Agranulocytosis and Camitta criteria. Patients had received no therapy at the time of blood sampling. In this study, sorted CD4+ and CD8+ T cells from the blood of healthy subjects and of severe aplastic anemia patients had their TCR repertoires deep-sequenced. Patients were enrolled in the USA under clinicaltrials.gov protocols 00001620, 01623167, 00001397, 00071045, 00081523 and 00961064. Ficoll-Paque density gradient centrifugation was used to isolate peripheral blood mononuclear cells. Before DNA extraction, CD4+ and CD8+ T cells were sorted with FACS or magnetic beads. V loses 7 bases of germline sequence and J loses 4 bases, and the interval between the two ends is 13 bases. The cysteine opens and the phenylalanine closes a CDR3 of 13 amino acids. Solely the CDR3 DNA is kept, with 39 bases framed from the first base. The germline V gene (reference sequence) specifies LNHDA as CDR1 and SQIVND as CDR2.

The clonotype originates from a human donor with aplastic anemia. Input material: sorted CD4+, CD8+, or CD8+CD57+ T cells (not recorded which) from PBMCs. The sequence is built from TRBV19 and TRBJ1-2, with TRBD1 as a weak D call on 6 bases. The DNA reads TGTGCCAGTAAAGAGACAGGCGTCTATGGCTACACCTTC. The resulting protein is CASKETGVYGYTF.